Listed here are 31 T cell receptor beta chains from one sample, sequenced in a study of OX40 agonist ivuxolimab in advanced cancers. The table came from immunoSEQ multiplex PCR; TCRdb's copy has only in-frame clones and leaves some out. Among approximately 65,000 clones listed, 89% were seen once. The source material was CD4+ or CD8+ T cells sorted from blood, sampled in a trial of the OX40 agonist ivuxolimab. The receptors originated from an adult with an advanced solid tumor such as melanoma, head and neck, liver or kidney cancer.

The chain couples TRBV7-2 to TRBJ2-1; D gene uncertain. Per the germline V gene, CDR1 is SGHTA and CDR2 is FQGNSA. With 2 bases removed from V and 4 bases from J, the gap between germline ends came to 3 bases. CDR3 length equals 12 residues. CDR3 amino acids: CASSLYYNEQFF. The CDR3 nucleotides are TGTGCCAGCAGCTTATATTACAATGAGCAGTTCTTC.

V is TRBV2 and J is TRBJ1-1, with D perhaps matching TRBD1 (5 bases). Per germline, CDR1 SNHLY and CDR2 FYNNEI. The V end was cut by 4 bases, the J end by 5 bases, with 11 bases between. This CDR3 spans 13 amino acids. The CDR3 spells CASSVEGETEAFF. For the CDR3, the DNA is TGTGCCAGCAGTGTTGAAGGGGAAACTGAAGCTTTCTTT.

DNA for the CDR3: TGCGCCAGCAGCTTGGGACAGCCTAGCGTCATAGAGCAGTACTTC. This gives the protein CASSLGQPSVIEQYF. The chain uses TRBV5-1 and TRBJ2-7; TRBD2 might be the D (6 bases). Germline V lookup: CDR1 SGHRS, CDR2 YFSETQ. This CDR3 contains 15 residues. V dropped 0 bases and J dropped 7 bases, with 17 bases sitting between them.

This CDR3 reads CASSQLKTSGVQETQYF. In DNA, the CDR3 is TGTGCCAGCAGCCAGTTGAAGACTAGCGGAGTACAGGAGACCCAGTACTTC. The chain uses TRBV4-2 and TRBJ2-5; 9 nucleotides agree with TRBD2. V was clipped by 3 bases and J by 5 bases; unmatched bases: 13. This CDR3 has 17 amino acids. Per the germline V gene, CDR1 is LGHNA and CDR2 is YNFKEQ.

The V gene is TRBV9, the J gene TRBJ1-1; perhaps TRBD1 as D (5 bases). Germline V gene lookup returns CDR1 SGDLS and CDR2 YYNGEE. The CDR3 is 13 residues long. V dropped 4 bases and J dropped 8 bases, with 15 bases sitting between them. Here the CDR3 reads CASSFLSGTEAFF. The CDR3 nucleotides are TGTGCCAGCAGCTTCTTGTCAGGGACGGAAGCTTTCTTT.

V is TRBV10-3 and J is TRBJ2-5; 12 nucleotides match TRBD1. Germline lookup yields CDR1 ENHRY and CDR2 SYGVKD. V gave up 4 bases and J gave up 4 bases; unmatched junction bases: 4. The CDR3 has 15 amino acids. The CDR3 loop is CAISGGQGATETQYF. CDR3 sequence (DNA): TGTGCCATCAGTGGGGGACAGGGGGCAACAGAGACCCAGTACTTC.

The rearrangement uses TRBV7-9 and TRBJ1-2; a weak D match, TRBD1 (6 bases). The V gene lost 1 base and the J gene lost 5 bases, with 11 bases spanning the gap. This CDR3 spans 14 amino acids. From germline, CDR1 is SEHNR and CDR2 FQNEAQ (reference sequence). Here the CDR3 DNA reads TGTGCCAGCAGCTTAGGAACAGGGAGGTATGGCTACACCTTC. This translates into CASSLGTGRYGYTF.

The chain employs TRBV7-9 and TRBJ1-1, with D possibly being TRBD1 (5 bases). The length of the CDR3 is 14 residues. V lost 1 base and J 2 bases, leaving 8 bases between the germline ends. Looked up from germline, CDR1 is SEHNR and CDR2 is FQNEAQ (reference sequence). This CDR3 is CASSLGGSNTEAFF. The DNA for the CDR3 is TGTGCCAGCAGCTTAGGGGGCAGTAACACTGAAGCTTTCTTT.

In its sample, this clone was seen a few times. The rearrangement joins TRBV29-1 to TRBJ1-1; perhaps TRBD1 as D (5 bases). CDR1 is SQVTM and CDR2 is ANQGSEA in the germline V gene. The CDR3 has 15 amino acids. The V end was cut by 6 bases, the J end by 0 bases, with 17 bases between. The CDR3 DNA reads TGCAGCGTCCAAGCGGGGTGGGGGATGAACACTGAAGCTTTCTTT. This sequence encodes CSVQAGWGMNTEAFF.

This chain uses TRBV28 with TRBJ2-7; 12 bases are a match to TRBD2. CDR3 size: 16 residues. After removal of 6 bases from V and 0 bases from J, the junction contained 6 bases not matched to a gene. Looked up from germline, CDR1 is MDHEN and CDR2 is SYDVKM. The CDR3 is CASRGLAGPHSYEQYF. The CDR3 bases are TGTGCCAGCAGAGGACTAGCGGGACCCCACTCCTACGAGCAGTACTTC.

This CDR3 reads CASSWGAKNIQYF. The DNA of the CDR3 is TGTGCCAGCAGCTGGGGGGCCAAAAACATTCAGTACTTC. V usage is TRBV11-2 and J usage is TRBJ2-4; D tentatively reads TRBD1 or TRBD2 (5 bases each). Germline V gene data show CDR1 as SGHAT and CDR2 as FQNNGV. V shed 4 bases and J shed 1 base, with 5 bases lying between them. This CDR3 contains 13 residues.

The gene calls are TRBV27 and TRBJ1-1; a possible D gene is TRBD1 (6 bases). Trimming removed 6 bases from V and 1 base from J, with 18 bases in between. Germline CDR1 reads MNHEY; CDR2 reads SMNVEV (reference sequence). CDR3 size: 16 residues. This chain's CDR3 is CASSRAGGLENTEAFF. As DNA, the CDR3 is TGTGCCAGCAGCCGAGCGGGGGGGCTGGAGAACACTGAAGCTTTCTTT.

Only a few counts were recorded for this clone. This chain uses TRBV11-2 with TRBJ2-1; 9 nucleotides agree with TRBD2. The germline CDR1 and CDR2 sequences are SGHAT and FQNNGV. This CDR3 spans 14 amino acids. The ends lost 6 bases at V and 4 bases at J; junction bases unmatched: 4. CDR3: CASRVAGAYNEQFF. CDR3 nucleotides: TGTGCCAGCAGAGTAGCGGGAGCTTACAATGAGCAGTTCTTC.

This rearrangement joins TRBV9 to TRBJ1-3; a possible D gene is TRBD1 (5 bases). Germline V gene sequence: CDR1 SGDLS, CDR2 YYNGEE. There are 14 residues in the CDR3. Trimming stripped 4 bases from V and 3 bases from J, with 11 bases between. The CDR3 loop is CASSPRGGGNTIYF. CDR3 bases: TGTGCCAGCAGCCCAAGGGGAGGTGGAAACACCATATATTTT.

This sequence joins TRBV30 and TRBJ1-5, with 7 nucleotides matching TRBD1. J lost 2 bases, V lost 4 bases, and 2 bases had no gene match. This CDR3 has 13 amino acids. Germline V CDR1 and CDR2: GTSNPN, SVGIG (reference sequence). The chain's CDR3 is CAWTDRGNQPQHF. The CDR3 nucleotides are TGTGCCTGGACTGACAGGGGCAATCAGCCCCAGCATTTT.

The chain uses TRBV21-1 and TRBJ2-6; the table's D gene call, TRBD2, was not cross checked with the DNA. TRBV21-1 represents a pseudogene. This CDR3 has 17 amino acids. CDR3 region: CASSLLAGTSGANVLTF. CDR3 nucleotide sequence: TGTGCCAGCAGCCTACTAGCGGGGACCTCTGGGGCCAACGTCCTGACTTTC.

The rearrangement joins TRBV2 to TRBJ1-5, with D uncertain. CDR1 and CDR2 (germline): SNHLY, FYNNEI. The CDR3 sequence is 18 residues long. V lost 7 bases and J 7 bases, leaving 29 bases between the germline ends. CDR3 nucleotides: TGTGCCAGCAAACGCTGGCAGGCTTATTCCCCCCGAGGCCAGCCCCAGCATTTT. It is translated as CASKRWQAYSPRGQPQHF.

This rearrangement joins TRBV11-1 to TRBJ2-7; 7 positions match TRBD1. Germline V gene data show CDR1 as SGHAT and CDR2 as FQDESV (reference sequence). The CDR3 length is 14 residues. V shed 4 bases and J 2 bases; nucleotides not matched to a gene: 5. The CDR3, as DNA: TGTGCCAGCAGCTGGGGACAGTCCACCTACGAGCAGTACTTC. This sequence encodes CASSWGQSTYEQYF.

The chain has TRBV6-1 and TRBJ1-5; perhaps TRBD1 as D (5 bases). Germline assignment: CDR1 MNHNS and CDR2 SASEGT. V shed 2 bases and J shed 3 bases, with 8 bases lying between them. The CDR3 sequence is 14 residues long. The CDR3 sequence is CASSEPRVNQPQHF. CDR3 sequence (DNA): TGTGCCAGCAGTGAACCCAGGGTCAATCAGCCCCAGCATTTT.

As DNA, the CDR3 is TGTGCCAGCAGCCAGACAGGGGCTAACGCCGAGCAGTACTTC. Translating it yields CASSQTGANAEQYF. The chain joins TRBV11-3 to TRBJ2-7, with TRBD1 matching 8 bases. CDR1 and CDR2 from the germline V gene are SGHNT and YENEEA. The CDR3 sequence is 14 residues long. Trimming at V came to 5 bases and at J to 6 bases, leaving 9 bases not matched to a gene. The variable domain in full, completed from reference TRBV11-3 and TRBJ2-7, reads EAGVVQSPRYKIIEKKQPVAFWCNPISGHNTLYWYLQNLGQGPELLIRYENEEAVDDSQLPKDRFSAERLKGVDSTLKIQPAELGDSAVYLCASSQTGANAEQYFGPGTRLTVT.

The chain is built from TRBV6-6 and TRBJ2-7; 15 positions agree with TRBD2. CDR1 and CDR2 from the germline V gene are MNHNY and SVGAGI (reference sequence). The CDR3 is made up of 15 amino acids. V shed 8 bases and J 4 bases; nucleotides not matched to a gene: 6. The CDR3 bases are TGTGCCAGCCGACCCGGGACTAGCGGGAGGTACGAGCAGTACTTC. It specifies CASRPGTSGRYEQYF.

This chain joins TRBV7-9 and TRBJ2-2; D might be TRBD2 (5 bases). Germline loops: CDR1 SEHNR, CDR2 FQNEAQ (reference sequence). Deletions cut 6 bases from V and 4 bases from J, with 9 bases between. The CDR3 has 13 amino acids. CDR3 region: CASRPGSTGELFF. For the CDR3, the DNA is TGTGCCAGCAGACCGGGGAGCACCGGGGAGCTGTTTTTT.

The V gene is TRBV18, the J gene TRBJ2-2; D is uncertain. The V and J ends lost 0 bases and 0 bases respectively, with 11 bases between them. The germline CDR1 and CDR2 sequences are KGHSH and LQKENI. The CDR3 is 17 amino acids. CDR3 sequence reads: CASSPPGQVANTGELFF. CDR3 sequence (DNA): TGTGCCAGCTCACCACCTGGCCAGGTCGCGAACACCGGGGAGCTGTTTTTT.

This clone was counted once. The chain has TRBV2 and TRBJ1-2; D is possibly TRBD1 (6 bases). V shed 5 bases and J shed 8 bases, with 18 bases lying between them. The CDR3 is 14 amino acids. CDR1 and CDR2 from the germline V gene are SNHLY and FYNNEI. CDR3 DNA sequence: TGTGCCAGCAGTCTCGGGGGGCCCGTGAAGGGCTACACCTTC. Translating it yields CASSLGGPVKGYTF.

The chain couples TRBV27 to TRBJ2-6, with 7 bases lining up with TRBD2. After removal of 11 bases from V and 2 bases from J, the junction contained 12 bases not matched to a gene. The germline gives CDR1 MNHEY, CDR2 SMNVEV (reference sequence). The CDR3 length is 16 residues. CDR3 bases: TGTGCCGCCTGGGGGATGGGGGGGACTGGGGCCAACGTCCTGACTTTC. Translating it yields CAAWGMGGTGANVLTF.

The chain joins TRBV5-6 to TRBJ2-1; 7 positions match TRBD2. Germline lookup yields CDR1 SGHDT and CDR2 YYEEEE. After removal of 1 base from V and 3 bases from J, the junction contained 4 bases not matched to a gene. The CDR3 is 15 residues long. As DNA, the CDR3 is TGTGCCAGCAGCTTGCCGGGAGGCCTCTACAATGAGCAGTTCTTC. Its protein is CASSLPGGLYNEQFF.

The CDR3 sequence: CASSLEGASGNSEQYF. The CDR3 coding sequence is TGTGCCAGCAGCTTAGAGGGGGCTAGCGGGAATAGCGAGCAGTACTTC. The V call is TRBV7-2, the J call TRBJ2-7; TRBD2 aligns across 9 bases. Germline V gene data show CDR1 as SGHTA and CDR2 as FQGNSA. The trim removed 1 base at V and 6 bases at J, leaving 10 bases unmatched. This CDR3 region has 16 residues.

CDR3 DNA sequence: TGCGCCAGCAGCGGGACAGCGCCCACTGAAGCTTTCTTT. It yields the protein CASSGTAPTEAFF. The rearrangement uses TRBV5-1 and TRBJ1-1, with 7 bases fitting TRBD1. V was clipped by 4 bases and J by 4 bases; unmatched bases: 4. This CDR3 spans 13 amino acids. CDR1 is SGHRS, CDR2 YFSETQ, per germline.

The chain's CDR3 is CSVSAEMNTEAFF. CDR3 nucleotides: TGCAGCGTTTCGGCGGAAATGAACACTGAAGCTTTCTTT. The chain uses TRBV29-1 and TRBJ1-1; D uncertain. The CDR3 sequence is 13 residues long. CDR1 and CDR2 from the germline V gene are SQVTM and ANQGSEA. Trimming removed 5 bases from V and 0 bases from J, with 10 bases in between.

The CDR3 DNA is TGTGCCAGCAGCCTCAGGCCAGGTGGTGAAAAACTGTTTTTT. It yields the protein CASSLRPGGEKLFF. V and J are TRBV27 and TRBJ1-4; no definite D call. Germline V gene data show CDR1 as MNHEY and CDR2 as SMNVEV (reference sequence). The CDR3 contains 14 residues. V lost 6 bases and J 7 bases, leaving 15 bases between the germline ends.

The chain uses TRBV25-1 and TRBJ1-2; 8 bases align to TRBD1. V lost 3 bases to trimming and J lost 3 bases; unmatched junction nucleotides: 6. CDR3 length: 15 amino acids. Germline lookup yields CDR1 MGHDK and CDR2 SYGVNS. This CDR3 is CASSEPGQGDYGYTF. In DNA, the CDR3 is TGTGCCAGCAGTGAGCCCGGACAGGGCGACTATGGCTACACCTTC.